This TCR beta chain was identified in a study of blood T cell repertoires in COVID-19. Overall study context: Specimens from acute and convalescent COVID-19 originated in the United States, Italy and Spain. T cells, B-cell-depleted T cells, or PBMCs supplied cDNA or gDNA.

Per the study methods: Quantification of nucleated cells was approximated via reference gene primer amplification. Generated by immunoSEQ multiplex PCR, the TCRdb table keeps only in-frame clones and is missing some. V, J and clone size are taken as reported in that table, and D and trimming were inferred from the DNA itself. The sample has some 74,000 clones, around 80% seen once; the top ten hold nearly 5%. Trimming cost V 0 bases and J 4 bases, with 13 bases left between them. The CDR3 runs to 16 residues. Germline V gene data show CDR1 as MRHNA and CDR2 as SNTAGT. Specimen: peripheral blood. This receptor was obtained from an elderly woman with active or convalescent COVID-19. The chain combines TRBV6-4 with TRBJ2-1; perhaps TRBD1 as D (5 bases). Here the CDR3 DNA reads TGTGCCAGCAGTGACTCGTGGCTGAAGGGGTACAATGAGCAGTTCTTC. It specifies CASSDSWLKGYNEQFF.